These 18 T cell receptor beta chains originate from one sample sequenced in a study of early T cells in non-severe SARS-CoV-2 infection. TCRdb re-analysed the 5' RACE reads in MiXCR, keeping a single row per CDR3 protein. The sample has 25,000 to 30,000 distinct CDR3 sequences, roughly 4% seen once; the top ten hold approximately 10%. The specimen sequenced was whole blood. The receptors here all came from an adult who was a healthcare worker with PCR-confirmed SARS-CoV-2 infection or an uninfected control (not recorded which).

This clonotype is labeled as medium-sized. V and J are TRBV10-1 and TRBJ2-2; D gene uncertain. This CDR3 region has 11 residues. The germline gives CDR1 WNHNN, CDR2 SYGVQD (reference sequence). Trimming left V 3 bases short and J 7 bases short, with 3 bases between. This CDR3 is CASSDGGELFF. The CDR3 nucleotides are TGCGCCAGCAGTGATGGCGGGGAGCTGTTTTTT.

As DNA, the CDR3 is TGTGCCAGCTCACCTCCGGGACAGGGGGTGAGAAACACCATATATTTT. Its protein is CASSPPGQGVRNTIYF. This chain joins TRBV18 and TRBJ1-3, with 11 bases matching TRBD1. The CDR3 is 16 residues long. Unmatched junction bases numbered 6, after V lost 3 bases and J lost 5 bases. The germline CDR1 and CDR2 sequences are KGHSH and LQKENI. The variable domain in full, with the rest retrieved from reference TRBV18 and TRBJ1-3, is NAGVMQNPRHLVRRRGQEARLRCSPMKGHSHVYWYRQLPEEGLKFMVYLQKENIIDESGMPKERFSAEFPKEGPSILRIQQVVRGDSAAYFCASSPPGQGVRNTIYFGEGSWLTVV.

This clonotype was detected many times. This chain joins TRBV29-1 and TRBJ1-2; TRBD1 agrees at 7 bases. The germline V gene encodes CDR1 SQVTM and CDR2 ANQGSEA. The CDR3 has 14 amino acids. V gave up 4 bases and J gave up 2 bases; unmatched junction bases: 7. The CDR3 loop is CSVGTPGQNYGYTF. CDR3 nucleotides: TGCAGCGTTGGAACCCCGGGACAGAACTATGGCTACACCTTC.

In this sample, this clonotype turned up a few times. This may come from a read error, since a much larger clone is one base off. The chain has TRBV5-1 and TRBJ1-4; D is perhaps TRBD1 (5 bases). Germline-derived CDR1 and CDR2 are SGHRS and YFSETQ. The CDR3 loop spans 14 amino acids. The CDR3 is CASSPRGGGEKLLF. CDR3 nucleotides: TGCGCCAGCAGCCCGAGGGGCGGTGGTGAAAAACTGCTTTTT.

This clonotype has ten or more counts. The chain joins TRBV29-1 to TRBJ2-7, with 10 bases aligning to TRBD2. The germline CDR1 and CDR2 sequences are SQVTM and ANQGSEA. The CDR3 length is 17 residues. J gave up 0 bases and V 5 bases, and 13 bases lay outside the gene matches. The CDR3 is CSVRGLADLPTSYEQYF. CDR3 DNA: TGCAGCGTTCGCGGACTAGCGGATTTACCCACCTCCTACGAGCAGTACTTC.

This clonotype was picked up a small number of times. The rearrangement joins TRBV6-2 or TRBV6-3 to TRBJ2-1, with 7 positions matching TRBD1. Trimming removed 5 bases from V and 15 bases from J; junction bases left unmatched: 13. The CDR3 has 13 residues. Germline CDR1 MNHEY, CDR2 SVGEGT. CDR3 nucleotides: TGTGCCAGCAGTCGTCCGGGACAGCCTCCGGGGTTCTTC. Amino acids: CASSRPGQPPGFF.

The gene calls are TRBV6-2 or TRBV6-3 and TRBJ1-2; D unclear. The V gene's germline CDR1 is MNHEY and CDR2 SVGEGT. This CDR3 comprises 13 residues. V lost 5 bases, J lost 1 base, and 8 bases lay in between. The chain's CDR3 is CASSVGHNYGYTF. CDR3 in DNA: TGTGCCAGCAGTGTTGGGCATAACTATGGCTACACCTTC.

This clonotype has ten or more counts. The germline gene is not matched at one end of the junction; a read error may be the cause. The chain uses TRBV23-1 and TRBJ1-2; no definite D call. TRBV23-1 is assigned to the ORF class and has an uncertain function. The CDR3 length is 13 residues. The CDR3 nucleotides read TGCGCCAGCAGTCAATCTGGAATTGGGCAGACATACTTC. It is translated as CASSQSGIGQTYF.

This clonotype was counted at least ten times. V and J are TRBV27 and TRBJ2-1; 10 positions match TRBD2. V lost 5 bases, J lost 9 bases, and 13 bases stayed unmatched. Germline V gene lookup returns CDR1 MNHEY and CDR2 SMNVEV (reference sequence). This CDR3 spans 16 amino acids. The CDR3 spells CASSPRGVAGGGEQFF. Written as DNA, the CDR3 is TGTGCCAGCAGTCCACGAGGGGTAGCGGGAGGCGGTGAGCAGTTCTTC.

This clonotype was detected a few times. The CDR3 DNA reads as TGTGCCAGCAGCCAAGATTACCGCAGACAGGGGGCCACCGGGGAGCTGTTTTTT. Protein sequence: CASSQDYRRQGATGELFF. The chain couples TRBV3-1 to TRBJ2-2, with 10 positions matching TRBD1. Trimming removed 0 bases from V and 4 bases from J; junction bases left unmatched: 8. CDR3 length equals 18 residues. The germline V gene has CDR1 LGHDT and CDR2 YNNKEL (reference sequence).

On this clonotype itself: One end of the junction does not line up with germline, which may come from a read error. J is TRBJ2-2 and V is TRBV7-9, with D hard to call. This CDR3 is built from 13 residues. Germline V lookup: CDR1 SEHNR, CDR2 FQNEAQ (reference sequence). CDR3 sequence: CVSSNDGPGELFF. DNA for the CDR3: TGTGTCAGCAGCAACGACGGGCCCGGGGAGCTGTTTTTT.

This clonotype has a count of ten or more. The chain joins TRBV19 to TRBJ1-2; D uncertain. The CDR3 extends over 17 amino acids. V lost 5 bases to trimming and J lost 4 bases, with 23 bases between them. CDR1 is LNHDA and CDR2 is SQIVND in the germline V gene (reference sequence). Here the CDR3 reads CASSPTHLLTTTYGYTF. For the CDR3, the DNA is TGTGCCAGTAGTCCCACCCACCTACTAACGACCACCTATGGCTACACCTTC.

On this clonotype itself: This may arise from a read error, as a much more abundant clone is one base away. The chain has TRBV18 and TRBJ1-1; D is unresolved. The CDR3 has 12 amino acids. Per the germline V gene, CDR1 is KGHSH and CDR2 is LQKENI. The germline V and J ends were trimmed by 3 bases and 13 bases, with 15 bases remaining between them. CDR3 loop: CASSPWQESGFF. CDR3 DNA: TGTGCCAGCTCACCGTGGCAGGAGAGCGGTTTCTTT.

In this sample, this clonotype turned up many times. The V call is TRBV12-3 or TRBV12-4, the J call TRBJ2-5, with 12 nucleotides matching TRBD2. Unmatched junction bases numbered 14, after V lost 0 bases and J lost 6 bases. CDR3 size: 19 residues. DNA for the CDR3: TGTGCCAGCAGTTTAGCCCCAGCTAGCGGGAGGGCCGATCGAAAGACCCAGTACTTC. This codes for CASSLAPASGRADRKTQYF.

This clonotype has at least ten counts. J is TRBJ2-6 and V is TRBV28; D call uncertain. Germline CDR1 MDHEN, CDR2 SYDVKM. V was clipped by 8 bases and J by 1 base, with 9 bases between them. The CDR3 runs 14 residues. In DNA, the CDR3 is TGTGCCAGCTCACAATGGTCTGGGGCCAACGTCCTGACTTTC. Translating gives CASSQWSGANVLTF.

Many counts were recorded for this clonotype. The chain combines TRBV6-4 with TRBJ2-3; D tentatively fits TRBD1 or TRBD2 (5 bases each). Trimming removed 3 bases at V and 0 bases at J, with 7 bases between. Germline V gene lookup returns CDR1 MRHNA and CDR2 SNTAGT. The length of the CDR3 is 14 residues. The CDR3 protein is CASSDGGSTDTQYF. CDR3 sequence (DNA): TGTGCCAGCAGTGATGGGGGAAGCACAGATACGCAGTATTTT.

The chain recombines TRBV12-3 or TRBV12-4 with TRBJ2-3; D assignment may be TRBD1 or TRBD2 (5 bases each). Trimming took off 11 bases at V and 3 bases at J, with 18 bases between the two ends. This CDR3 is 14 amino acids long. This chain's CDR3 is CAAGTGARTDTQYF. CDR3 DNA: TGTGCCGCAGGGACGGGTGCAAGGACAGATACGCAGTATTTT.

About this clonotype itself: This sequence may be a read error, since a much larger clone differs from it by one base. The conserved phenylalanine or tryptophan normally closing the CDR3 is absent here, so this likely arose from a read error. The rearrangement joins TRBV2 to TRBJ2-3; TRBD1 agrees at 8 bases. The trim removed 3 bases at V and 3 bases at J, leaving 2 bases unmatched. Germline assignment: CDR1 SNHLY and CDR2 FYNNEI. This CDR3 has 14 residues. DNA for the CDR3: TGTGCCAGCAGTGAGGACAGGGTGACAGATACGCAGTATTCT. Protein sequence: CASSEDRVTDTQYS.